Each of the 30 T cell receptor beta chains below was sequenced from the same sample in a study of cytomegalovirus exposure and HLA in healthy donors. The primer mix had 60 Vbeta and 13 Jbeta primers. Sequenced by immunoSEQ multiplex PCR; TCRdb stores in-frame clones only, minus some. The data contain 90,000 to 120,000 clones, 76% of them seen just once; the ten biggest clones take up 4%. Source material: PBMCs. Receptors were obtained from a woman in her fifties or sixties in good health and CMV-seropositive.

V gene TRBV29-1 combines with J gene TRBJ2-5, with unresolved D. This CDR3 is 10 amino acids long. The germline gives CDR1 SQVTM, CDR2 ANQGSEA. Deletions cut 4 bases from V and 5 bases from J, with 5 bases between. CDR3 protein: CSVGAETQYF. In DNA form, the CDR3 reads TGCAGCGTTGGAGCCGAGACCCAGTACTTC.

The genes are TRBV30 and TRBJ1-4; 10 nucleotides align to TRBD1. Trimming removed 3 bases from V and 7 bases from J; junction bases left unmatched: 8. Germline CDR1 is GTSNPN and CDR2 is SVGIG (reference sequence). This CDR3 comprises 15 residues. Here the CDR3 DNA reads TGTGCCTGGAGCCCCGGGACAGGGGTTAGTGAAAAACTGTTTTTT. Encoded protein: CAWSPGTGVSEKLFF.

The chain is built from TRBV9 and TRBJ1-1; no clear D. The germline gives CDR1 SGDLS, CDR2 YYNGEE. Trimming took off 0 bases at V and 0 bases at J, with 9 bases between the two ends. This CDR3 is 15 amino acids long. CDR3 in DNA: TGTGCCAGCAGCGTAGGTGGCAAGATGAACACTGAAGCTTTCTTT. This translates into CASSVGGKMNTEAFF.

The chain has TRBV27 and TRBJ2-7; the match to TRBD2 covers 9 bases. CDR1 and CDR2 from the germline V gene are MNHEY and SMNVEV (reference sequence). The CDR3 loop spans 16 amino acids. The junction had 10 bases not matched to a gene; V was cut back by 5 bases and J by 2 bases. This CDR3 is CASSPGTSPTPYEQYF. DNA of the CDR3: TGTGCCAGCAGTCCCGGGACTAGCCCCACTCCCTACGAGCAGTACTTC.

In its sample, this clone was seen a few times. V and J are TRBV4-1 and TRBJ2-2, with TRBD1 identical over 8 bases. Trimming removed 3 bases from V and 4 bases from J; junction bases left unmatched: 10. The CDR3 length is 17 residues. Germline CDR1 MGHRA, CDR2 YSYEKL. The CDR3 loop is CASSHEGGQVGTGELFF. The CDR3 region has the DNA TGCGCCAGCAGCCACGAGGGGGGACAGGTCGGCACCGGGGAGCTGTTTTTT.

CDR3 DNA: TGTGCCAGCAGCCTGGACTCCCACGATGAGCAGTTCTTC. Translating gives CASSLDSHDEQFF. This rearrangement joins TRBV5-6 to TRBJ2-1, with a weak D call TRBD2 (5 bases). The CDR3 consists of 13 residues. V lost 4 bases and J 8 bases, leaving 13 bases between the germline ends. CDR1 SGHDT and CDR2 YYEEEE come from the germline V gene.

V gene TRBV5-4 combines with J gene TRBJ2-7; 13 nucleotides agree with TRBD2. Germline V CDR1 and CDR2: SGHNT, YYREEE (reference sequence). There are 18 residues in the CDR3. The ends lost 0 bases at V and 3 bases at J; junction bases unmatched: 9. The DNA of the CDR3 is TGTGCCAGCAGCTTGGGGACTAGCGGGGGTGGGGTGGGCTACGAGCAGTACTTC. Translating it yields CASSLGTSGGGVGYEQYF.

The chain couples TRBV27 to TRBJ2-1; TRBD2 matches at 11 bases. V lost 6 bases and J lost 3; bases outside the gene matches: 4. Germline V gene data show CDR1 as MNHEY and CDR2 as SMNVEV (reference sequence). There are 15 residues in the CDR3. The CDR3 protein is CASRPTSGGYNEQFF. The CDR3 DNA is TGTGCCAGCAGGCCAACTAGCGGGGGCTACAATGAGCAGTTCTTC.

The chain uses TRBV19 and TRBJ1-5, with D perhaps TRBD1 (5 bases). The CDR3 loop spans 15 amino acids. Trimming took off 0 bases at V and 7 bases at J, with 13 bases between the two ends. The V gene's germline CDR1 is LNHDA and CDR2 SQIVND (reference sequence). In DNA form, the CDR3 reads TGTGCCAGTAGTATAGATAGGCAGGGAGGACAGCCCCAGCATTTT. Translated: CASSIDRQGGQPQHF.

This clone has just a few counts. The DNA of the CDR3 is TGTGCCAGCAGTTTATCCGGACTAGCGGGCGATACGCAGTATTTT. Translated, it gives CASSLSGLAGDTQYF. This rearrangement joins TRBV27 to TRBJ2-3; 11 bases map to TRBD2. The V gene end was trimmed by 0 bases and the J gene end by 6 bases; junction bases not matched to a gene: 2. This CDR3 comprises 15 residues. Germline V gene lookup returns CDR1 MNHEY and CDR2 SMNVEV (reference sequence).

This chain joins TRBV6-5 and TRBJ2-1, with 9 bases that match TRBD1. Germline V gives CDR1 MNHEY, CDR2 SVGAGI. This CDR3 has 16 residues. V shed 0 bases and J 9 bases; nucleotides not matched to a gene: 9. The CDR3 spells CASSYSKGQGLSEQFF. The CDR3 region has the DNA TGTGCCAGCAGTTACTCGAAGGGACAGGGTTTGAGTGAGCAGTTCTTC.

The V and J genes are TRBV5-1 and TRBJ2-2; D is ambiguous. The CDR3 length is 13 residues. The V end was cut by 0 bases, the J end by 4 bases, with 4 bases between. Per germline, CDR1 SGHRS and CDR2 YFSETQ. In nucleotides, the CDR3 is TGCGCCAGCAGCTTGGTCCGCACCGGGGAGCTGTTTTTT. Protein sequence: CASSLVRTGELFF.

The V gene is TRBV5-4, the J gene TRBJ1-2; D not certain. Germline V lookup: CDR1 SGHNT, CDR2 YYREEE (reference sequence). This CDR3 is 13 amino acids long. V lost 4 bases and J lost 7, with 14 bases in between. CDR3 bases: TGTGCCAGCAGCCCGCCCGGACTGAGTGGCTACACCTTC. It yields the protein CASSPPGLSGYTF. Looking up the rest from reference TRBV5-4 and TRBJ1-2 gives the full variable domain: ETGVTQSPTHLIKTRGQQVTLRCSSQSGHNTVSWYQQALGQGPQFIFQYYREEENGRGNFPPRFSGLQFPNYSSELNVNALELDDSALYLCASSPPGLSGYTFGSGTRLTVV.

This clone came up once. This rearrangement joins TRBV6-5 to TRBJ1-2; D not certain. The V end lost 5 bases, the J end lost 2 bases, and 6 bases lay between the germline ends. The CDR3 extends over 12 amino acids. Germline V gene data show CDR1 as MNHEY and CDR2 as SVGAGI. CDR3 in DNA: TGTGCCAGCAGTACGGGAAACTATGGCTACACCTTC. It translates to CASSTGNYGYTF.

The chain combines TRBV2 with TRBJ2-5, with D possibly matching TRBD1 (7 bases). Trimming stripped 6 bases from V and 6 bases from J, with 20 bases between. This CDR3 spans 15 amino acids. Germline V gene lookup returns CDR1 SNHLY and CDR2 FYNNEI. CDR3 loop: CASSALQGTAKTQYF. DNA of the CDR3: TGTGCCAGCAGCGCCTTACAGGGGACTGCGAAGACCCAGTACTTC.

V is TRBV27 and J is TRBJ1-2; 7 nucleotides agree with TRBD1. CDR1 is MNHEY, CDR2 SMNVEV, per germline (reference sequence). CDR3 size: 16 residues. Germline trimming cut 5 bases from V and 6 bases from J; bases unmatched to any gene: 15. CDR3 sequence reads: CASSPPRRQGFNGYTF. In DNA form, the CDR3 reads TGTGCCAGCAGTCCTCCCCGCCGACAGGGTTTCAATGGCTACACCTTC.

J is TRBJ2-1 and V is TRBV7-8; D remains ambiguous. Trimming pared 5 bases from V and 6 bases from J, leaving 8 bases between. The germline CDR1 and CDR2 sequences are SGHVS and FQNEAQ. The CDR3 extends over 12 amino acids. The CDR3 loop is CASSVMANEQFF. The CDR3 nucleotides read TGTGCCAGCAGCGTGATGGCCAATGAGCAGTTCTTC.

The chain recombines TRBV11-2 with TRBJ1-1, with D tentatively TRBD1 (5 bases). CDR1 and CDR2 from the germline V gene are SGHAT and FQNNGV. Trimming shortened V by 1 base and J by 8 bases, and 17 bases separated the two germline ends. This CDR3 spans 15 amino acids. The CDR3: CASSLGAGLPPEAFF. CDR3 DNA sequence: TGTGCCAGCAGCTTAGGTGCAGGGCTTCCCCCGGAAGCTTTCTTT.

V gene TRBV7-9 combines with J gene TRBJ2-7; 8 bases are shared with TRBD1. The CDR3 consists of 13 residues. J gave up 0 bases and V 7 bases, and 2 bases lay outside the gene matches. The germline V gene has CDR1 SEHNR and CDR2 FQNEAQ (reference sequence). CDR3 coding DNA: TGTGCCAGCACCGACAGGGGCTCCTACGAGCAGTACTTC. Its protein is CASTDRGSYEQYF.

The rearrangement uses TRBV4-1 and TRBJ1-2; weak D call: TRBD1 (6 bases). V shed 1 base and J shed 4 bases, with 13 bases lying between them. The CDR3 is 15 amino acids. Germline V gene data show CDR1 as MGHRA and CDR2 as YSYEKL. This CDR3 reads CASSQAGGAFYGYTF. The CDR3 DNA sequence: TGCGCCAGCAGCCAAGCGGGGGGGGCCTTCTATGGCTACACCTTC.

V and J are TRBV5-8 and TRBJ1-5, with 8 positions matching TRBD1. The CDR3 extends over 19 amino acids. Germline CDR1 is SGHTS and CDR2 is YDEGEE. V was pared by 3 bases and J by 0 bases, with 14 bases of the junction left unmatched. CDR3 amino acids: CASSSRTGPGLYSNQPQHF. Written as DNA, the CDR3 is TGTGCCAGCAGCTCGAGGACAGGGCCGGGCCTTTATAGCAATCAGCCCCAGCATTTT.

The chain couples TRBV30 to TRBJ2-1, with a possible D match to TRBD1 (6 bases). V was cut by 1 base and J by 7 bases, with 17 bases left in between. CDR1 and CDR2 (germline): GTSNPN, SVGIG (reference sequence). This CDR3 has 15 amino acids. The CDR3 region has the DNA TGTGCCTGGAGTGGAAGCCCATCCCAGGGGAATGAGCAGTTCTTC. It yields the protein CAWSGSPSQGNEQFF.

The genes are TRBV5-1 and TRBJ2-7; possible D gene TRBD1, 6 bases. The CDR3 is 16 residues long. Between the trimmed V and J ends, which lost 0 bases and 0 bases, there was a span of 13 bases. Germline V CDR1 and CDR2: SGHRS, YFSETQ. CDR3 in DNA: TGCGCCAGCAGCTTGGCCGGGGCAGGGGTCTCCTACGAGCAGTACTTC. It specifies CASSLAGAGVSYEQYF.

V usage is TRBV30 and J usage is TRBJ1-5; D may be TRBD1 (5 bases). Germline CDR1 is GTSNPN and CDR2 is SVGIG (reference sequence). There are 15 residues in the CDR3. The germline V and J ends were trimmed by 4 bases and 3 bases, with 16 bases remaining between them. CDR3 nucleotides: TGTGCCTGGAATTCCTTCGGGACTCCCAATCAGCCCCAGCATTTT. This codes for CAWNSFGTPNQPQHF.

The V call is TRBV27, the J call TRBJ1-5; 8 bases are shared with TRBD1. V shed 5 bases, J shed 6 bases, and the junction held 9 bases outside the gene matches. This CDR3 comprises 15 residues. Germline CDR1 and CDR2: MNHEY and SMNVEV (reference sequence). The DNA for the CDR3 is TGTGCCAGCAGTCGGGGGACAGGCGAGGTTCAGCCCCAGCATTTT. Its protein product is CASSRGTGEVQPQHF.

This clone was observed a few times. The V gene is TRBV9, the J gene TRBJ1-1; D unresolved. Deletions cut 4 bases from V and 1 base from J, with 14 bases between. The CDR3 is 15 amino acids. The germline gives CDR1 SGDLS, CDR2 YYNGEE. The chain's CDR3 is CASSTPARENTEAFF. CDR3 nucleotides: TGTGCCAGCAGCACCCCCGCGAGGGAGAACACTGAAGCTTTCTTT.

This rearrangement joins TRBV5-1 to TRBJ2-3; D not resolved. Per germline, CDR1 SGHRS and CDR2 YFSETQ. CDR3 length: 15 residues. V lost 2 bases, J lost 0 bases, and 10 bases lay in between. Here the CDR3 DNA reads TGCGCCAGCAGCTTAAGTCTGACTAGCACAGATACGCAGTATTTT. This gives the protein CASSLSLTSTDTQYF.

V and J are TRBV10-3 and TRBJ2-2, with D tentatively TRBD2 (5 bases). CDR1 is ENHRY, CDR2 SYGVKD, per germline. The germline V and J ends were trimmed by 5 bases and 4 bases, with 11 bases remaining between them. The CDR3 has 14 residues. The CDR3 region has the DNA TGTGCCATCAGTACCAGCGGTTCCACCGGGGAGCTGTTTTTT. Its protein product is CAISTSGSTGELFF.

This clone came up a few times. The CDR3 here is CASSLGRQQPQHF. DNA for the CDR3: TGTGCCAGCAGCTTAGGGAGGCAGCAGCCCCAGCATTTT. The chain recombines TRBV7-2 with TRBJ1-5; D remains ambiguous. V was shortened by 1 base and J by 7 bases, with 8 bases between the two germline ends. The germline gives CDR1 SGHTA, CDR2 FQGNSA. This CDR3 has 13 residues.

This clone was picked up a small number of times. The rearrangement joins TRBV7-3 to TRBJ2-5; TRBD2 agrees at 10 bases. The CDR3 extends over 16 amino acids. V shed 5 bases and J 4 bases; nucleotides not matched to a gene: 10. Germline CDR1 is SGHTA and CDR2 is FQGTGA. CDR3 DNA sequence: TGTGCCAGCAGCCCCACGGGCGGACTAGCGGTAGAGACCCAGTACTTC. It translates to CASSPTGGLAVETQYF.